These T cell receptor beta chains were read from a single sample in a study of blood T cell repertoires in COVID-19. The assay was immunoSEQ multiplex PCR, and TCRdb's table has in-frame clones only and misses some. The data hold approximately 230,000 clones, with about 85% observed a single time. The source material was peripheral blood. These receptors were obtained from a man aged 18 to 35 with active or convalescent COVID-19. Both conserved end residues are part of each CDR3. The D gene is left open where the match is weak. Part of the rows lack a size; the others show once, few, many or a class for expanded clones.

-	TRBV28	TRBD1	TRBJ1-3	TGTGCCAGCAGCTCCGACAGGGGACGGGGAAACACCATATATTTT	CASSSDRGRGNTIYF
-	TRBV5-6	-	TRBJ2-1	TGTGCCAGCAGCTTAGTCCAGGGTTTCGAGACCTACAATGAGCAGTTCTTC	CASSLVQGFETYNEQFF
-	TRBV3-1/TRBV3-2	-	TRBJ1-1	TGTGCCAGCAGCCACCGTCGGAGGGGAAACACTGAAGCTTTCTTT	CASSHRRRGNTEAFF
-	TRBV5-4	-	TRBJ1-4	TGTGCCAGCAGCTTGCAGGGGCGAGGTGGTGGGGAAAAACTGTTTTTT	CASSLQGRGGGEKLFF
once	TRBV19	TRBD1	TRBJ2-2	TGTGCCAGTACCTTCAGGGGGCTTGGGAACGGGGAGCTGTTTTTT	CASTFRGLGNGELFF
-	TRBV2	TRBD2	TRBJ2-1	TGTGCCAGCAGTGATGTGGCGGGAGGTTACAATGAGCAGTTCTTC	CASSDVAGGYNEQFF
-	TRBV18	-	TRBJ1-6	TGTGCCAGCTCACCCTCGGGATCTATTAATTCACCCCTCCACTTT	CASSPSGSINSPLHF
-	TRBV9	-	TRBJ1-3	TGTGCCAGCAGCGTAGACAGGGCCGGAAACACCATATATTTT	CASSVDRAGNTIYF
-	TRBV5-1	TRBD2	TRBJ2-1	TGCGCCAGCAGCCGCCTGGCTAGCGGTTTATCCTCCAATGAGCAGTTCTTC	CASSRLASGLSSNEQFF
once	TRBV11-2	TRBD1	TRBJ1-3	TGTGCCAGCAGCATACAGGGGGCGCTTGGAAACACCATATATTTT	CASSIQGALGNTIYF
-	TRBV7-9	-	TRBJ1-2	TGTGCCAGCAGCTTAGAGTCCGGGTTTGGCTACACCTTC	CASSLESGFGYTF
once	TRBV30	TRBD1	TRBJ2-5	TGTGCCTGGAGTGGGACAGGGGAGACCCAGTACTTC	CAWSGTGETQYF
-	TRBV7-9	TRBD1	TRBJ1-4	TGTGCCAGCAGCTTAGGGGTCTCCGGGACAGCTAATGAAAAACTGTTTTTT	CASSLGVSGTANEKLFF
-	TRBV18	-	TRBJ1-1	TGTGCCAGCCTTCAAGGGGAGGGGTCAACTGAAGCTTTCTTT	CASLQGEGSTEAFF
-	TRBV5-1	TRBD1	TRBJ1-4	TGCGCCAGCAGCTCGGGACAGGGGGTGGAAAAACTGTTTTTT	CASSSGQGVEKLFF
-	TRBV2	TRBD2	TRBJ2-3	TGTGCCAGCAGTGAAGTCGTGGGAGGGCCGGGAGCAGATACGCAGTATTTT	CASSEVVGGPGADTQYF
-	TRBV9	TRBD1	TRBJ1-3	TGTGCCAGCAGCGGCAGACAGGGTCGATCTGGAAACACCATATATTTT	CASSGRQGRSGNTIYF
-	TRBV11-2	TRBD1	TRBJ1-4	TGTGCCAGCAGCTCTGCCCGGGACAGGGGTGAAAAACTGTTTTTT	CASSSARDRGEKLFF
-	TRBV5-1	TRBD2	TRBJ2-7	TGCGCCAGCAGCCGAGCGGGAGTATACGAGCAGTACTTC	CASSRAGVYEQYF
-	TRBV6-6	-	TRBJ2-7	TGTGCCAGCAGCCCCGGACAAGTTGGAGAGCAGTACTTC	CASSPGQVGEQYF
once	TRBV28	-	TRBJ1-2	TGTGCCAGCAGTTTATCCCAGTATGGCTACACCTTC	CASSLSQYGYTF
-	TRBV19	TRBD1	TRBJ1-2	TGTGCCAGTAGCCGGGACAGGGTCTATGGCTACACCTTC	CASSRDRVYGYTF
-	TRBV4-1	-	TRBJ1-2	TGCGCCAGCAGCCAAGATGGGTGGCGCGGGGGCTACACCTTC	CASSQDGWRGGYTF
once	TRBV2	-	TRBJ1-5	TGTGCCAGCAGATATCAGAGCAATCAGCCCCAGCATTTT	CASRYQSNQPQHF
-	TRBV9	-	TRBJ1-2	TGTGCCAGCAGCCCAGAGCTCAGGGCCTATGGCTACACCTTC	CASSPELRAYGYTF
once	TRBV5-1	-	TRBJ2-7	TGCGCCAGCAGCCTACAGCCCCCCTCCCATGAGCAGTACTTC	CASSLQPPSHEQYF
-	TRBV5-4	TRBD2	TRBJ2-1	TGTGCCAGCAGTCCCACCGGCACTAGCGGAAATGAGCAGTTCTTC	CASSPTGTSGNEQFF
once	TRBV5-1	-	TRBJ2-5	TGCGCCAGCAGCTTGGGGTGGGGCAGGGCGTACCAAGAGACCCAGTACTTC	CASSLGWGRAYQETQYF
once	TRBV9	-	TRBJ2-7	TGTGCCAGCAGCGTAGATGAGCGCCCCTCCTACGAGCAGTACTTC	CASSVDERPSYEQYF
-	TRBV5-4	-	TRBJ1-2	TGTGCCAGCAGCTTAATCGGACAGACCGGCTATGGCTACACCTTC	CASSLIGQTGYGYTF
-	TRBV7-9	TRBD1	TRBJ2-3	TGTGCCAGCAGCGGACAGGGCGCAGATACGCAGTATTTT	CASSGQGADTQYF
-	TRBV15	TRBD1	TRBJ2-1	TGTGCCACCAGCAGTAGACAGGGGGCTGATGAGCAGTTCTTC	CATSSRQGADEQFF
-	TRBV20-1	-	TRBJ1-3	TGCAGTGCTAGTGACAGAAACTCTGGAAACACCATATATTTT	CSASDRNSGNTIYF
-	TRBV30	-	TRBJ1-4	TGTGCCTGTCTCCCGGAGGAAAAACTGTTTTTT	CACLPEEKLFF
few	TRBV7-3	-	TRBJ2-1	TGTGCCAGCAGCTTAGTTCGGCAGGGCAATGAGCAGTTCTTC	CASSLVRQGNEQFF
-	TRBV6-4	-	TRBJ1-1	TGTGCCAGCCGACGGGTCCAGGACATCTCTGAAGCTTTCTTT	CASRRVQDISEAFF
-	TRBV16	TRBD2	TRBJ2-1	TGTGCCAGCAGCGGGGGGGAGAGGTACAATGAGCAGTTCTTC	CASSGGERYNEQFF
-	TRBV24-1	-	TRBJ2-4	TGTGCCACCCAGCCGCGGGACTCTGGGGACATTCAGTACTTC	CATQPRDSGDIQYF
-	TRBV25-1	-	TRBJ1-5	TGTGCCAGCAGACCGGGCAATCAGCCCCAGCATTTT	CASRPGNQPQHF
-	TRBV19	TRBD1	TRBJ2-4	TGTGCCAGTAGCAGCGGGACAGGGGGTGGGTCGGTTCAGTACTTC	CASSSGTGGGSVQYF
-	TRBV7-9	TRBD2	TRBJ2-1	TGTGCCAGCAGCTTGGCTGCTAGCGGGGGCCCGTACAATGAGCAGTTCTTC	CASSLAASGGPYNEQFF
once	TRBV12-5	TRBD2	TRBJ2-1	TGTGCTAGTGGTTTGGTACTGGGGACTACTAGCAACAATGAGCAGTTCTTC	CASGLVLGTTSNNEQFF
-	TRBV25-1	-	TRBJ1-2	TGTGCCAGCAGTGAATTATGGGGCTTTGGCTACACCTTC	CASSELWGFGYTF
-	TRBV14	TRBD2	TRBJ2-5	TGTGCCAGCAGCCAAGTGGAGGGCGGGAGGGGCGAGACCCAGTACTTC	CASSQVEGGRGETQYF
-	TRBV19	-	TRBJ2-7	TGTGCCAGTAGTATAGTCGCCGAGGCCTACGAGCAGTACTTC	CASSIVAEAYEQYF
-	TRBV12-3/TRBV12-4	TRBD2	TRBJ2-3	TGTGCCAGCAGCCACACTAGCGATAATACGCAGTATTTT	CASSHTSDNTQYF
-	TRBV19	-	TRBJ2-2	TGTGCCAGTAGTATAACAGCGAACACCGGGGAGCTGTTTTTT	CASSITANTGELFF
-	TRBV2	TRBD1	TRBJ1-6	TGTGCCAGACAACAGGGGGCTAGTACTAATTCACCCCTCCACTTT	CARQQGASTNSPLHF
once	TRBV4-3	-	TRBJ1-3	TGCGCCAGCAGCCCGGGGAGCGGTTGGGTCTATTTT	CASSPGSGWVYF
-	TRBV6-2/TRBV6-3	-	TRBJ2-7	TGTGCCAGCAGTTACTCGAGTGACAGAACCTACGAGCAGTACTTC	CASSYSSDRTYEQYF
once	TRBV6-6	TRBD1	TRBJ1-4	TGTGCCAGCAGACGGACAGGGATAAGCGAAAAACTGTTTTTT	CASRRTGISEKLFF
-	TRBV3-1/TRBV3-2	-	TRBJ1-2	TGTGCCAGCAGCCAAGAAACAGGGAACTATGGCTACACCTTC	CASSQETGNYGYTF
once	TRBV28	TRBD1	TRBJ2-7	TGTGCCAGCAGTTTGGTGGGACAGGGGTCCTACGAGCAGTACTTC	CASSLVGQGSYEQYF